These 21 T cell receptor beta chains were all obtained from the same sample, sequenced in a study of radiotherapy plus CTLA-4 blockade in lung cancer. Data came from immunoSEQ multiplex PCR; TCRdb stores just in-frame clones and leaves some out. The profile shows fewer than 50,000 clones, 80% to 90% of them singletons. The starting material was peripheral blood, obtained from a patient treated with radiotherapy plus ipilimumab. The receptor set was obtained from a human donor with non-small cell lung cancer whose response to radiotherapy plus ipilimumab could not be evaluated.

The rearrangement joins TRBV2 to TRBJ2-1; 8 bases fit TRBD1. J was trimmed by 3 bases and V by 5 bases; bases with no gene match: 9. There are 16 residues in the CDR3. CDR1 and CDR2 (germline): SNHLY, FYNNEI. The CDR3 reads CASSLRGQEIYNEQFF. CDR3 nucleotides: TGTGCCAGCAGTTTAAGGGGACAGGAGATCTACAATGAGCAGTTCTTC.

CDR3: CASSQGPGELFF. The DNA of the CDR3 is TGTGCCAGCAGCCAGGGTCCCGGGGAGCTGTTTTTT. The V gene is TRBV7-9, the J gene TRBJ2-2; a weak D match, TRBD1 (5 bases). This CDR3 has 12 amino acids. From germline, CDR1 is SEHNR and CDR2 FQNEAQ (reference sequence). The germline V and J ends were trimmed by 5 bases and 6 bases, with 7 bases remaining between them.

J is TRBJ2-2 and V is TRBV28; 10 bases are a match to TRBD1. The germline V gene has CDR1 MDHEN and CDR2 SYDVKM. V was pared by 5 bases and J by 4 bases, with 10 bases of the junction left unmatched. The CDR3 length is 17 residues. CDR3 sequence (DNA): TGTGCCAGCAGTCCGCCGGGACAGGGGTTCGGCACCGGGGAGCTGTTTTTT. Protein product: CASSPPGQGFGTGELFF.

This sequence joins TRBV7-3 and TRBJ2-1, with 8 bases matching TRBD1. This CDR3 has 15 amino acids. V lost 5 bases, J lost 7 bases, and 10 bases stayed unmatched. Germline lookup yields CDR1 SGHTA and CDR2 FQGTGA. CDR3 bases: TGTGCCAGCAGCCCAGGGGGCGGGTTGGTTAATGAGCAGTTCTTC. Protein product: CASSPGGGLVNEQFF.

This clone was observed a handful of times. The CDR3 DNA reads TGTGCCAGCAGTCTCCCCCCCGGGACAGGAGGGGAGCAGTACTTC. Its protein is CASSLPPGTGGEQYF. The chain is built from TRBV28 and TRBJ2-7; 8 bases are shared with TRBD1. CDR3 size: 15 residues. The germline V gene has CDR1 MDHEN and CDR2 SYDVKM. The ends lost 5 bases at V and 7 bases at J; junction bases unmatched: 13.

V is TRBV2 and J is TRBJ2-1; possible D gene TRBD2, 6 bases. This CDR3 region has 12 residues. Germline V gene data show CDR1 as SNHLY and CDR2 as FYNNEI. V dropped 6 bases and J dropped 4 bases, with 7 bases sitting between them. The CDR3 DNA reads as TGTGCCAGCAGGGGGGGATACAATGAGCAGTTCTTC. This codes for CASRGGYNEQFF.

This clone was counted between two and nine times. The J gene is TRBJ1-4, the V gene TRBV2; D not resolved. V was cut by 6 bases and J by 3 bases, with 8 bases left in between. The CDR3 is 13 residues long. From germline, CDR1 is SNHLY and CDR2 FYNNEI. CDR3 loop: CASRWASNEKLFF. The CDR3 DNA reads TGTGCCAGCAGGTGGGCGTCTAATGAAAAACTGTTTTTT.

DNA of the CDR3: TGTGCCAGCAGCCCGGTCGGGTCACCCCTCCACTTT. This codes for CASSPVGSPLHF. The chain carries TRBV7-2 and TRBJ1-6; D call uncertain. V was clipped by 5 bases and J by 10 bases, with 9 bases between them. The CDR3 runs 12 residues. The germline CDR1 and CDR2 sequences are SGHTA and FQGNSA.

The V and J genes are TRBV28 and TRBJ1-1; 8 bases are a match to TRBD1. J lost 5 bases, V lost 2 bases, and 10 bases had no gene match. Germline V gene data show CDR1 as MDHEN and CDR2 as SYDVKM. This CDR3 is built from 16 residues. The CDR3 loop reads CASSLGGRGRGTEAFF. The DNA of the CDR3 is TGTGCCAGCAGTTTAGGGGGCAGGGGGCGCGGGACTGAAGCTTTCTTT. Filled out from reference TRBV28 and TRBJ1-1, the complete variable domain reads DVKVTQSSRYLVKRTGEKVFLECVQDMDHENMFWYRQDPGLGLRLIYFSYDVKMKEKGDIPEGYSVSREKKERFSLILESASTNQTSMYLCASSLGGRGRGTEAFFGQGTRLTVV.

The chain uses TRBV6-5 and TRBJ1-1; no clear D. This CDR3 spans 11 amino acids. V was trimmed by 6 bases and J by 3 bases, leaving 5 bases between them. Per germline, CDR1 MNHEY and CDR2 SVGAGI. The chain's CDR3 is CASRSYTEAFF. Here the CDR3 DNA reads TGTGCCAGCAGATCCTACACTGAAGCTTTCTTT.

Details on this clone: At one boundary the junction diverges from the germline segment, which might be a read error. The genes are TRBV5-1 and TRBJ2-3, with 14 positions matching TRBD2. Germline V lookup: CDR1 SGHRS, CDR2 YFSETQ. The CDR3 is 17 residues long. The CDR3 DNA follows: TGCGCCGGCAGCTCGGGACTAGCGGGGGTCACCACAGATACGCAGTATTTT. The encoded protein is CAGSSGLAGVTTDTQYF.

V and J are TRBV5-4 and TRBJ2-7; the D gene is possibly TRBD2 (5 bases). The CDR3 is 14 amino acids. V was trimmed by 1 base and J by 2 bases, leaving 10 bases between them. Looked up from germline, CDR1 is SGHNT and CDR2 is YYREEE (reference sequence). The CDR3 is CASSLSGVPYEQYF. The DNA of the CDR3 is TGTGCCAGCAGCTTGTCCGGGGTCCCCTACGAGCAGTACTTC.

This chain uses TRBV28 with TRBJ2-7; weak D call: TRBD2 (5 bases). V was clipped by 4 bases and J by 2 bases, with 18 bases between them. Germline CDR1 is MDHEN and CDR2 is SYDVKM. The CDR3 is 16 residues long. The CDR3 here is CASSSLNGRETYEQYF. The CDR3 DNA reads TGTGCCAGCAGTTCCCTCAACGGACGGGAAACCTACGAGCAGTACTTC.

By its share, this clone is medium-sized (0.01 to 0.1%). J is TRBJ1-1 and V is TRBV15; 9 nucleotides match TRBD1. The germline gives CDR1 LNHNV, CDR2 YYDKDF (reference sequence). The V segment lost 1 base and the J segment 11 bases; nucleotides outside the gene matches: 5. This CDR3 spans 13 amino acids. The CDR3 is CATSRAGQGRAFF. As DNA, the CDR3 is TGTGCCACCAGCAGAGCGGGACAGGGCCGGGCTTTCTTT.

This clone has only one observation. V gene TRBV28 combines with J gene TRBJ2-7, with 11 bases lining up with TRBD2. The trim removed 6 bases at V and 3 bases at J, leaving 7 bases unmatched. Germline lookup yields CDR1 MDHEN and CDR2 SYDVKM. There are 15 residues in the CDR3. CDR3 region: CASSQRLAGLYEQYF. Written as DNA, the CDR3 is TGTGCCAGCAGCCAGAGACTAGCGGGACTCTACGAGCAGTACTTC.

The CDR3 region is CASSFGLAGYGELFF. The CDR3 bases are TGTGCCAGCAGCTTTGGACTAGCGGGATACGGGGAGCTGTTTTTT. The chain uses TRBV11-3 and TRBJ2-2, with TRBD2 matching over 12 bases. CDR3 length: 15 amino acids. With V trimmed by 3 bases and J by 7 bases, 3 bases remained unmatched. Looked up from germline, CDR1 is SGHNT and CDR2 is YENEEA.

This clone has more than one count but fewer than ten. This rearrangement joins TRBV5-1 to TRBJ2-5; D might be TRBD2 (5 bases). Germline V gives CDR1 SGHRS, CDR2 YFSETQ. The CDR3 is 14 amino acids. Trimming left V 4 bases short and J 1 base short, with 11 bases between. CDR3 region: CASSQILGQETQYF. DNA for the CDR3: TGCGCCAGCAGCCAGATACTAGGCCAAGAGACCCAGTACTTC.

The chain uses TRBV18 and TRBJ2-1, with a weak D call TRBD2 (5 bases). The CDR3 sequence is 11 residues long. Trimming took 5 bases from V and 7 from J, leaving 6 bases between them. Germline V gene lookup returns CDR1 KGHSH and CDR2 LQKENI. CDR3 nucleotides: TGTGCCAGCTCAGGGAGTAATGAGCAGTTCTTC. Its protein is CASSGSNEQFF. The full variable domain, with the rest looked up from reference TRBV18 and TRBJ2-1, is NAGVMQNPRHLVRRRGQEARLRCSPMKGHSHVYWYRQLPEEGLKFMVYLQKENIIDESGMPKERFSAEFPKEGPSILRIQQVVRGDSAAYFCASSGSNEQFFGPGTRLTVL.

The gene calls are TRBV2 and TRBJ2-7; a weak D match, TRBD2 (5 bases). Germline lookup yields CDR1 SNHLY and CDR2 FYNNEI. This CDR3 spans 13 amino acids. V lost 7 bases and J lost 3, with 13 bases in between. The CDR3 region is CASKQTGLYEQYF. The CDR3 coding sequence is TGTGCCAGCAAACAGACTGGACTCTACGAGCAGTACTTC.

The chain uses TRBV28 and TRBJ1-3, with 7 bases fitting TRBD1. V lost 8 bases to trimming and J lost 0 bases; unmatched junction nucleotides: 16. Germline lookup yields CDR1 MDHEN and CDR2 SYDVKM. CDR3 length equals 18 residues. Written as DNA, the CDR3 is TGTGCCAGCCACAGGGGCAACATAAACGCGCTCTCTGGAAACACCATATATTTT. This encodes CASHRGNINALSGNTIYF.

The genes are TRBV5-4 and TRBJ1-6, with D maybe TRBD1 (5 bases). This CDR3 spans 14 amino acids. The V end lost 4 bases, the J end lost 10 bases, and 15 bases lay between the germline ends. CDR1 SGHNT and CDR2 YYREEE come from the germline V gene (reference sequence). The CDR3, as DNA: TGTGCCAGCAGCCGCTCTGGGGCTCAATCACCCCTCCACTTT. Translated, it gives CASSRSGAQSPLHF.